The 26 T cell receptor beta chains below come from one sample, sequenced in a study of blood T cell repertoires in COVID-19. The data were produced by immunoSEQ multiplex PCR, yet TCRdb's version contains in-frame clones alone and is incomplete. The sample has about 130,000 clones; around 86% are singletons. The sequencing input was peripheral blood. The source of these receptors is a man between 35 and 55 years old with active or convalescent COVID-19.

This clone came up a few times. This chain uses TRBV19 with TRBJ1-1; TRBD1 matches at 7 bases. Germline values: CDR1 LNHDA, CDR2 SQIVND (reference sequence). CDR3 length: 14 amino acids. The V and J ends lost 6 bases and 2 bases, in that order; junction bases with no gene match: 6. The CDR3 sequence is CASRPGQKNTEAFF. In DNA form, the CDR3 reads TGTGCCAGTAGGCCGGGACAGAAAAACACTGAAGCTTTCTTT.

The chain joins TRBV5-1 to TRBJ1-3; TRBD1 might be the D (5 bases). V lost 0 bases and J 3 bases, leaving 13 bases between the germline ends. In germline, CDR1 is SGHRS, CDR2 YFSETQ. There are 16 residues in the CDR3. The CDR3: CASSLAVGVVGNTIYF. The CDR3, as DNA: TGCGCCAGCAGCTTGGCGGTAGGGGTGGTTGGAAACACCATATATTTT.

The chain is built from TRBV10-3 and TRBJ1-5; 8 bases line up with TRBD1. CDR3 size: 13 residues. With 11 bases clipped from V and 9 bases from J, the junction kept 12 bases outside the gene matches. Germline CDR1 is ENHRY and CDR2 is SYGVKD. Here the CDR3 DNA reads TGTGCCTCCCAGGGGGCGCGAGGACGGCCCCAGCATTTT. Its translation is CASQGARGRPQHF.

This chain links TRBV29-1 with TRBJ1-1; unclear D gene. There are 13 residues in the CDR3. Trimming took off 0 bases at V and 1 base at J, with 6 bases between the two ends. Germline V CDR1 and CDR2: SQVTM, ANQGSEA. The DNA of the CDR3 is TGCAGCGTTGAAGATCGGAGGAACACTGAAGCTTTCTTT. This sequence encodes CSVEDRRNTEAFF.

The V and J genes are TRBV5-1 and TRBJ2-5; 15 bases agree with TRBD2. V lost 3 bases, J lost 2 bases, and 5 bases stayed unmatched. This CDR3 has 17 amino acids. The germline V gene encodes CDR1 SGHRS and CDR2 YFSETQ. Here the CDR3 DNA reads TGCGCCAGCAGCTCGGGACTAGCGGGGGGTTCACAAGAGACCCAGTACTTC. Translating it yields CASSSGLAGGSQETQYF.

The chain is built from TRBV6-5 and TRBJ2-1; the match to TRBD2 covers 7 bases. CDR3 length: 14 amino acids. With 6 bases clipped from V and 5 bases from J, the junction kept 7 bases outside the gene matches. Per germline, CDR1 MNHEY and CDR2 SVGAGI. The chain's CDR3 is CASRNLLADNEQFF. Written as DNA, the CDR3 is TGTGCCAGCAGAAATCTTCTAGCGGACAATGAGCAGTTCTTC.

This clone showed up just once. The V call is TRBV30, the J call TRBJ1-2; D remains ambiguous. Trimming took 3 bases from V and 7 from J, leaving 12 bases between them. The CDR3 is 12 amino acids. Germline V CDR1 and CDR2: GTSNPN, SVGIG (reference sequence). The CDR3 reads CAWSTGAGGYTF. Written as DNA, the CDR3 is TGTGCCTGGAGCACTGGTGCGGGTGGCTACACCTTC.

The chain employs TRBV4-1 and TRBJ2-7, with a weak D call TRBD2 (5 bases). This CDR3 has 14 amino acids. V was pared by 2 bases and J by 1 base, with 9 bases between. Germline CDR1 MGHRA, CDR2 YSYEKL. The CDR3 nucleotides read TGCGCCAGCAGCCAATTGGGAGAGTCCTACGAGCAGTACTTC. It encodes CASSQLGESYEQYF.

The count of this clone is one. The chain links TRBV7-9 to TRBJ2-3; 8 bases are shared with TRBD2. The CDR3 runs 15 residues. The germline gives CDR1 SEHNR, CDR2 FQNEAQ (reference sequence). V gave up 6 bases and J gave up 5 bases; unmatched junction bases: 10. The CDR3 sequence: CASSQAGGAKDTQYF. As DNA, the CDR3 is TGTGCCAGCAGTCAAGCCGGGGGGGCTAAAGATACGCAGTATTTT.

The chain joins TRBV6-4 to TRBJ2-3, with D possibly matching TRBD1 (5 bases). Deletions cut 4 bases from V and 2 bases from J, with 16 bases between. There are 16 residues in the CDR3. CDR1 and CDR2 (germline): MRHNA, SNTAGT. Here the CDR3 DNA reads TGTGCCAGCAGTGGGATAGGTGACAGTTACACAGATACGCAGTATTTT. Translating gives CASSGIGDSYTDTQYF.

This clone was seen many times. The gene calls are TRBV3-1 (or the pseudogene TRBV3-2) and TRBJ1-6; the D is unclear. Germline V gene sequence: CDR1 LGHDT, CDR2 YNNKEL (reference sequence). The CDR3 spans 12 residues. Deletions cut 2 bases from V and 11 bases from J, with 7 bases between. The CDR3 nucleotides read TGTGCCAGCAGCCAATCTGTCCCACCCCTCCACTTT. This encodes CASSQSVPPLHF.

This clone was counted a few times. The V gene is TRBV7-9, the J gene TRBJ2-3; no clear D. Deletions cut 5 bases from V and 3 bases from J, with 3 bases between. The CDR3 length is 11 residues. CDR1 and CDR2 from the germline V gene are SEHNR and FQNEAQ (reference sequence). The CDR3 reads CASSQTDTQYF. CDR3 DNA: TGTGCCAGCAGCCAGACAGATACGCAGTATTTT.

The count of this clone is one. The V call is TRBV5-6, the J call TRBJ2-5; possibly TRBD1 for D (8 bases). The V gene lost 1 base and the J gene lost 5 bases, with 24 bases spanning the gap. Per the germline V gene, CDR1 is SGHDT and CDR2 is YYEEEE. The CDR3 is made up of 18 amino acids. For the CDR3, the DNA is TGTGCCAGCAGCTTGAAGGCCGCGGGGGCAGGGGGCAGGGAGACCCAGTACTTC. Its protein product is CASSLKAAGAGGRETQYF.

This clone was found a few times. This chain links TRBV5-1 with TRBJ1-5; possible D gene TRBD1, 5 bases. Germline V gene data show CDR1 as SGHRS and CDR2 as YFSETQ. The CDR3 covers 15 residues. V shed 0 bases and J shed 0 bases, with 7 bases lying between them. In nucleotides, the CDR3 is TGCGCCAGCAGCTTGGCAGGGATTAGCAATCAGCCCCAGCATTTT. Protein product: CASSLAGISNQPQHF.

The DNA for the CDR3 is TGTGCCAGTAGTTTCGACCTACTACAGGGGGCAGAGACCCAGTACTTC. Its protein product is CASSFDLLQGAETQYF. The J gene is TRBJ2-5, the V gene TRBV19, with 9 nucleotides matching TRBD1. Germline CDR1 LNHDA, CDR2 SQIVND (reference sequence). The CDR3 contains 16 residues. V lost 5 bases, J lost 4 bases, and 11 bases stayed unmatched.

In its sample, this clone was seen a few times. The rearrangement links TRBV18 to TRBJ2-2; 7 bases agree with TRBD1. The V gene's germline CDR1 is KGHSH and CDR2 LQKENI. The junction had 11 bases not matched to a gene; V was cut back by 6 bases and J by 4 bases. The CDR3 is made up of 16 amino acids. CDR3 protein: CASSPGQVSFTGELFF. As DNA, the CDR3 is TGTGCCAGCTCCCCCGGACAGGTGTCCTTCACCGGGGAGCTGTTTTTT.

This clone was seen once. The gene calls are TRBV19 and TRBJ2-1, with 7 bases identical to TRBD2. Losses at the gene ends were 7 bases for V and 2 bases for J; bases not matched to a gene: 5. The CDR3 runs 14 residues. The germline V gene encodes CDR1 LNHDA and CDR2 SQIVND (reference sequence). The CDR3 DNA sequence: TGTGCCAGTATGACTAGCCCGGCCTACAATGAGCAGTTCTTC. Its translation: CASMTSPAYNEQFF.

Here the CDR3 reads CASSPGEVGEKLFF. CDR3 in DNA: TGTGCCAGTAGTCCCGGGGAGGTCGGGGAAAAACTGTTTTTT. J is TRBJ1-4 and V is TRBV19; the D is unclear. Germline V gives CDR1 LNHDA, CDR2 SQIVND (reference sequence). The CDR3 spans 14 residues. V lost 5 bases and J lost 8, with 15 bases in between.

V and J are TRBV7-6 and TRBJ1-3; unclear D gene. The germline V and J ends were trimmed by 1 base and 7 bases, with 17 bases remaining between them. Germline CDR1 and CDR2: SGHVS and FNYEAQ. This CDR3 contains 16 residues. The CDR3 sequence: CASSLVGPGKGNTIYF. The CDR3 nucleotides read TGTGCCAGCAGCTTAGTTGGGCCCGGTAAAGGTAACACCATATATTTT.

The chain joins TRBV7-9 to TRBJ1-3, with D perhaps TRBD1 (5 bases). The V and J ends lost 2 bases and 2 bases respectively, with 16 bases between them. This CDR3 spans 17 amino acids. From germline, CDR1 is SEHNR and CDR2 FQNEAQ (reference sequence). Written as DNA, the CDR3 is TGTGCCAGCAGCTTACGCCCAGACAGCCTCGCTGGAAACACCATATATTTT. It codes for CASSLRPDSLAGNTIYF.

V usage is TRBV19 and J usage is TRBJ1-3, with D hard to call. In germline, CDR1 is LNHDA, CDR2 SQIVND (reference sequence). V dropped 5 bases and J dropped 4 bases, with 15 bases sitting between them. This CDR3 has 15 residues. For the CDR3, the DNA is TGTGCCAGTAGTCCGTCGGTGGGGAGGGGAAACACCATATATTTT. Its translation is CASSPSVGRGNTIYF. Filled out from reference TRBV19 and TRBJ1-3, the complete variable domain reads DGGITQSPKYLFRKEGQNVTLSCEQNLNHDAMYWYRQDPGQGLRLIYYSQIVNDFQKGDIAEGYSVSREKKESFPLTVTSAQKNPTAFYLCASSPSVGRGNTIYFGEGSWLTVV.

This clone has at least ten counts. The chain uses TRBV11-2 and TRBJ2-7; possibly TRBD1 for D (6 bases). V lost 5 bases to trimming and J lost 2 bases, with 16 bases between them. This CDR3 region has 15 residues. Germline V gene data show CDR1 as SGHAT and CDR2 as FQNNGV. Here the CDR3 reads CASSGDNIPPYEQYF. As DNA, the CDR3 is TGTGCCAGCAGCGGGGACAACATTCCTCCCTACGAGCAGTACTTC.

CDR3 nucleotides: TGTGCCAGTAGTATAAAGGGGAACTATGGCTACACCTTC. It encodes CASSIKGNYGYTF. This chain links TRBV19 with TRBJ1-2; TRBD1 is a possible D gene (5 bases). From germline, CDR1 is LNHDA and CDR2 SQIVND (reference sequence). Trimming shortened V by 2 bases and J by 2 bases, and 6 bases separated the two germline ends. This CDR3 comprises 13 residues.

The chain has TRBV20-1 and TRBJ2-4; the match to TRBD1 covers 7 bases. This CDR3 is built from 14 residues. The germline V gene has CDR1 DFQATT and CDR2 SNEGSKA (reference sequence). V lost 3 bases to trimming and J lost 0 bases; unmatched junction nucleotides: 2. In DNA form, the CDR3 reads TGCAGTGCTAGTGAGGGGGCAGCCAAAAACATTCAGTACTTC. This sequence encodes CSASEGAAKNIQYF.

The rearrangement links TRBV5-6 to TRBJ1-1; a weak D match, TRBD1 (6 bases). This CDR3 is 14 amino acids long. CDR1 SGHDT and CDR2 YYEEEE come from the germline V gene. V was trimmed by 5 bases and J by 0 bases, leaving 11 bases between them. CDR3 sequence (DNA): TGTGCCAGCAGGAGGACAGACATGAACACTGAAGCTTTCTTT. It is translated as CASRRTDMNTEAFF.

V usage is TRBV6-5 and J usage is TRBJ1-5; D is uncertain. V was clipped by 6 bases and J by 0 bases, with 12 bases between them. CDR1 is MNHEY, CDR2 SVGAGI, per germline. This CDR3 has 15 amino acids. The CDR3 spells CASRDQANSNQPQHF. CDR3 nucleotide sequence: TGTGCCAGCAGAGATCAAGCAAATAGCAATCAGCCCCAGCATTTT.